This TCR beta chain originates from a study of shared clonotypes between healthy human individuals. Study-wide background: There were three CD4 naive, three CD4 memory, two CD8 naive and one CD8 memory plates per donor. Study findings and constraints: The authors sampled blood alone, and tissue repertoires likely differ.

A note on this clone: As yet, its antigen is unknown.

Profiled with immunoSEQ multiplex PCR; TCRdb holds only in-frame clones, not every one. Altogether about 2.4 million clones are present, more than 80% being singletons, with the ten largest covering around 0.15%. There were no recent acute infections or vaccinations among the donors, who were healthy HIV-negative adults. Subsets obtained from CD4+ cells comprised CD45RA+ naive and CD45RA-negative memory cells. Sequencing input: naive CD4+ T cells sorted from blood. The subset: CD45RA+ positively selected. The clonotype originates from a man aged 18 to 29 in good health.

This CDR3 is CASSTQGGVEEKLFF. For the CDR3, the DNA is TGTGCCAGCAGTACTCAGGGGGGGGTTGAAGAAAAACTGTTTTTT. This chain links TRBV6-6 with TRBJ1-4, with TRBD1 identical over 7 bases. From germline, CDR1 is MNHNY and CDR2 SVGAGI (reference sequence). Losses at the gene ends were 5 bases for V and 8 bases for J; bases not matched to a gene: 11. The CDR3 consists of 15 residues.